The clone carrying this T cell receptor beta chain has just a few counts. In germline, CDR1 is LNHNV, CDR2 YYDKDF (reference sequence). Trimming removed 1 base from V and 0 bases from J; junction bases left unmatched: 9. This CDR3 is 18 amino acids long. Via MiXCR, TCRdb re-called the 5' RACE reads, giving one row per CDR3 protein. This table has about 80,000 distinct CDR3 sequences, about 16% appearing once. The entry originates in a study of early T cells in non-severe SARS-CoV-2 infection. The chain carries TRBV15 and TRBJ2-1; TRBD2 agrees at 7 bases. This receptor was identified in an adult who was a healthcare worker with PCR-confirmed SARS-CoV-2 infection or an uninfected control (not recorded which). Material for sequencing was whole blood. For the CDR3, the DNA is TGTGCCACCAGCAGAGTGAGAGCGGGGAGAAGCTCCTACAATGAGCAGTTCTTC. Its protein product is CATSRVRAGRSSYNEQFF.